The clone carrying this T cell receptor beta chain appeared many times. This entry comes from a study of blood T cells in healthy people across ages. For the second PCR, which ran for about 7 to 11 cycles, a sample-barcoded 5' primer and a J-beta primer mix were used. All samples gave at least 2.5 million CDR3-containing paired-end reads. A single record per CDR3 protein comes from TCRdb applying MiXCR to the 5' RACE reads. The repertoire consists of about 670,000 distinct CDR3 sequences, with roughly half occurring once and the leading ten covering roughly 13%. Sequenced material: blood. The sequence derives from a woman over 75 in good health.

The CDR3 sequence: CASTNNPGVHNEQFF. DNA for the CDR3: TGTGCCAGTACCAATAACCCGGGCGTACACAATGAGCAGTTCTTC. The chain employs TRBV19 and TRBJ2-1; no definite D call. Trimming removed 7 bases at V and 5 bases at J, with 18 bases between. This CDR3 has 15 amino acids. Germline lookup yields CDR1 LNHDA and CDR2 SQIVND (reference sequence).